This is a list of T cell receptor beta chains from one sample in a study of blood T cells in healthy people across ages. Each CDR3 protein is one row after TCRdb ran MiXCR on the 5' RACE reads. The sample shows 1.5 million to 2 million distinct CDR3 sequences, 28% of them seen only once. The specimen sequenced was blood. All receptors come from a woman aged 30 to 39 in good health. CDR3s include the opening cysteine and the closing phenylalanine or tryptophan. The D gene is left open where the match is weak. Some rows mark clone size as missing; the rest say once, few, many or name a class of expanded clone.

V gene: TRBV6-5
J gene: TRBJ1-5
D gene: .
clone size: few
CDR3 protein: CASSYRATNQPQHF
CDR3 DNA: TGTGCCAGCAGTTACAGGGCTACAAATCAGCCCCAGCATTTT

V gene: TRBV7-6
J gene: TRBJ1-4
D gene: TRBD1
clone size: .
CDR3 protein: CASRPGQGAEKLFF
CDR3 DNA: TGTGCCAGCAGACCTGGACAGGGTGCTGAAAAACTGTTTTTT

V gene: TRBV6-1
J gene: TRBJ1-5
D gene: .
clone size: .
CDR3 protein: CASSEGRSGNQPQHF
CDR3 DNA: TGTGCCAGCAGTGAAGGAAGGTCGGGGAATCAGCCCCAGCATTTT

V gene: TRBV12-3/TRBV12-4
J gene: TRBJ2-1
D gene: .
clone size: .
CDR3 protein: CASSLDLSAKNIQFF
CDR3 DNA: TGTGCCAGCAGTTTAGACCTATCTGCCAAAAACATTCAGTTCTTC

V gene: TRBV20-1
J gene: TRBJ1-5
D gene: .
clone size: .
CDR3 protein: CSAAGGGPNQPQHF
CDR3 DNA: TGCAGTGCCGCGGGAGGGGGTCCCAATCAGCCCCAGCATTTT

V gene: TRBV9
J gene: TRBJ2-7
D gene: TRBD1
clone size: .
CDR3 protein: CASSPTGAFSYEQYF
CDR3 DNA: TGTGCCAGCAGCCCGACAGGGGCCTTCTCCTACGAGCAGTACTTC

V gene: TRBV2
J gene: TRBJ2-7
D gene: TRBD1
clone size: many
CDR3 protein: CASTSGTGGLKQYF
CDR3 DNA: TGTGCCAGCACCTCCGGGACAGGGGGTTTGAAGCAGTACTTC

V gene: TRBV29-1
J gene: TRBJ2-1
D gene: .
clone size: many
CDR3 protein: CSVQNNEQFF
CDR3 DNA: TGCAGCGTTCAAAACAATGAGCAGTTCTTC

V gene: TRBV7-3
J gene: TRBJ2-1
D gene: .
clone size: .
CDR3 protein: CASSKTLTYNEQFF
CDR3 DNA: TGTGCCAGCAGCAAGACTCTTACCTACAATGAGCAGTTCTTC

V gene: TRBV20-1
J gene: TRBJ2-5
D gene: .
clone size: .
CDR3 protein: CSAPRTVQETQYF
CDR3 DNA: TGCAGTGCCCCCAGGACGGTGCAAGAGACCCAGTACTTC

V gene: TRBV19
J gene: TRBJ1-5
D gene: .
clone size: .
CDR3 protein: CASMGAALGPQHF
CDR3 DNA: TGTGCCAGTATGGGGGCAGCCCTCGGGCCCCAGCATTTT

V gene: TRBV6-2/TRBV6-3
J gene: TRBJ1-5
D gene: TRBD1
clone size: few
CDR3 protein: CASRQTGNQPQHF
CDR3 DNA: TGTGCCAGCAGACAGACAGGGAATCAGCCCCAGCATTTT

V gene: TRBV7-2
J gene: TRBJ1-2
D gene: .
clone size: once
CDR3 protein: CASSPSLGGNYGYTF
CDR3 DNA: TGTGCCAGCAGCCCATCGCTAGGGGGTAACTATGGCTACACCTTC

V gene: TRBV30
J gene: TRBJ2-5
D gene: TRBD1
clone size: .
CDR3 protein: CAWSATGVVETQYF
CDR3 DNA: TGTGCCTGGAGCGCCACAGGGGTTGTGGAGACCCAGTACTTC

V gene: TRBV29-1
J gene: TRBJ2-5
D gene: TRBD2
clone size: .
CDR3 protein: CSVEGAGGETQYF
CDR3 DNA: TGCAGCGTTGAAGGGGCGGGAGGGGAGACCCAGTACTTC

V gene: TRBV9
J gene: TRBJ1-1
D gene: .
clone size: .
CDR3 protein: CASSVSGHMNTEAFF
CDR3 DNA: TGTGCCAGCAGCGTTTCCGGACACATGAACACTGAAGCTTTCTTT

V gene: TRBV7-9
J gene: TRBJ1-1
D gene: .
clone size: .
CDR3 protein: CASSLDQTGNTEAFF
CDR3 DNA: TGTGCTAGCAGCTTGGATCAGACAGGGAACACTGAAGCTTTCTTT

V gene: TRBV6-2/TRBV6-3
J gene: TRBJ2-1
D gene: TRBD2
clone size: many
CDR3 protein: CASRGSGRSGYNEQFF
CDR3 DNA: TGTGCCAGCAGAGGTAGCGGGAGATCAGGGTACAATGAGCAGTTCTTC

V gene: TRBV15
J gene: TRBJ1-5
D gene: TRBD1
clone size: .
CDR3 protein: CATSRGPGTGGRSQPQHF
CDR3 DNA: TGTGCCACCAGCAGGGGTCCCGGGACAGGGGGCAGGAGTCAGCCCCAGCATTTT

V gene: TRBV3-1
J gene: TRBJ2-2
D gene: .
clone size: .
CDR3 protein: CASSPGSAGELFF
CDR3 DNA: TGTGCCAGCAGCCCAGGGTCGGCCGGGGAGCTGTTTTTT

V gene: TRBV2
J gene: TRBJ1-1
D gene: .
clone size: .
CDR3 protein: CASSTQGWTEAFF
CDR3 DNA: TGTGCCAGCAGTACACAGGGTTGGACTGAAGCTTTCTTT

V gene: TRBV18
J gene: TRBJ2-5
D gene: TRBD1
clone size: .
CDR3 protein: CASQGTAYQETPYF
CDR3 DNA: TGTGCCAGCCAAGGGACAGCCTACCAAGAGACCCCGTACTTC

V gene: TRBV6-6
J gene: TRBJ1-1
D gene: .
clone size: .
CDR3 protein: CASTWGYEAFF
CDR3 DNA: TGTGCCAGCACTTGGGGCTATGAAGCTTTCTTT

V gene: TRBV29-1
J gene: TRBJ2-7
D gene: .
clone size: few
CDR3 protein: CSGGDTGGREQYF
CDR3 DNA: TGCAGCGGAGGGGACACTGGTGGTCGCGAGCAGTACTTC

V gene: TRBV6-1
J gene: TRBJ1-2
D gene: .
clone size: .
CDR3 protein: CASSDTYYGCTF
CDR3 DNA: TGTGCCAGCAGTGACACCTACTATGGCTGCACCTTC

V gene: TRBV9
J gene: TRBJ2-7
D gene: TRBD2
clone size: many
CDR3 protein: CASSGTSGSSYEQYF
CDR3 DNA: TGTGCCAGCAGCGGGACTAGCGGTAGTTCCTACGAGCAGTACTTC

V gene: TRBV7-9
J gene: TRBJ2-7
D gene: TRBD2
clone size: many
CDR3 protein: CASTPGTSGYEQYF
CDR3 DNA: TGTGCCAGCACACCCGGGACTAGCGGTTACGAGCAGTACTTC

V gene: TRBV29-1
J gene: TRBJ1-1
D gene: .
clone size: .
CDR3 protein: CSVVLRTRGGEAFF
CDR3 DNA: TGCAGCGTTGTCCTCCGGACCCGAGGGGGTGAAGCTTTCTTT

V gene: TRBV19
J gene: TRBJ2-3
D gene: TRBD2
clone size: many
CDR3 protein: CASSPAGAYTDTQYF
CDR3 DNA: TGTGCCAGTAGTCCAGCGGGGGCTTACACAGATACGCAGTATTTT

V gene: TRBV28
J gene: TRBJ2-7
D gene: .
clone size: .
CDR3 protein: CASSGTKGAYEQYF
CDR3 DNA: TGTGCCAGCAGTGGCACCAAGGGGGCCTACGAGCAGTACTTC